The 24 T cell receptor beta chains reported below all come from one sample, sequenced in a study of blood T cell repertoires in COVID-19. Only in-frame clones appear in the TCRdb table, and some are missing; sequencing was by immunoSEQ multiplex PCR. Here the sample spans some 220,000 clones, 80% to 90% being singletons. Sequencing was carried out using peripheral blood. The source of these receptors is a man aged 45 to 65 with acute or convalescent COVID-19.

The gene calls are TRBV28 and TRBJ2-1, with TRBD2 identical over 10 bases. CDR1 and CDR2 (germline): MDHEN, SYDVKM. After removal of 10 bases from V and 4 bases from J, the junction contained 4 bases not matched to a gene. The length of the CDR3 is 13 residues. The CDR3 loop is CATELAGYNEQFF. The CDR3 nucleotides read TGTGCCACCGAACTAGCGGGGTACAATGAGCAGTTCTTC. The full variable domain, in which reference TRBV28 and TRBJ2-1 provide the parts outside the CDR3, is DVKVTQSSRYLVKRTGEKVFLECVQDMDHENMFWYRQDPGLGLRLIYFSYDVKMKEKGDIPEGYSVSREKKERFSLILESASTNQTSMYLCATELAGYNEQFFGPGTRLTVL.

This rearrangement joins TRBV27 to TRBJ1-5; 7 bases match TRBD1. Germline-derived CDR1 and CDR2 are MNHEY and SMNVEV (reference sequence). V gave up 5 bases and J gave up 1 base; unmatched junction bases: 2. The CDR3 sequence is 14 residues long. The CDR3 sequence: CASSDRVSNQPQHF. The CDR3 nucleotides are TGTGCCAGCAGTGACAGGGTGAGCAATCAGCCCCAGCATTTT.

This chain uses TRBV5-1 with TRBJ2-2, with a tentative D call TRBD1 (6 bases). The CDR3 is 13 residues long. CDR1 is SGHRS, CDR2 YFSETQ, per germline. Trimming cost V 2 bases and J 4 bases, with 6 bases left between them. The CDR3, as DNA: TGCGCCAGCAGCTTCAGGGGCACCGGGGAGCTGTTTTTT. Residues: CASSFRGTGELFF.

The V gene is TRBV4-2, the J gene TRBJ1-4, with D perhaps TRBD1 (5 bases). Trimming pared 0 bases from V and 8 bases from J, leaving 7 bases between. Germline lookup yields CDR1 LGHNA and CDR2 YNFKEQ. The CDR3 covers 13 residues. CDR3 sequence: CASSQENREKLFF. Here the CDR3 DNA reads TGTGCCAGCAGCCAAGAAAACAGGGAAAAACTGTTTTTT.

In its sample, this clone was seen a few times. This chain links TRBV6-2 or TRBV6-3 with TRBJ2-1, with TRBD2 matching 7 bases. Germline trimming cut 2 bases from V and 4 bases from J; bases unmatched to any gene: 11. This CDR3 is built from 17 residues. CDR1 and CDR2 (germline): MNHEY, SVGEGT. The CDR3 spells CASSYTLADPFYNEQFF. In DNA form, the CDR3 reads TGTGCCAGCAGTTACACCCTAGCGGACCCGTTTTACAATGAGCAGTTCTTC.

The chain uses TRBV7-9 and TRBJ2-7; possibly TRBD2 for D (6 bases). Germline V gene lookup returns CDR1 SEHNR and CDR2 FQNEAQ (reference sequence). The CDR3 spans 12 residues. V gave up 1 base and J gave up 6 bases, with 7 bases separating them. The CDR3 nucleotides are TGTGCCAGCAGCTTAGAGGGAGGCGAGCAGTACTTC. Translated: CASSLEGGEQYF.

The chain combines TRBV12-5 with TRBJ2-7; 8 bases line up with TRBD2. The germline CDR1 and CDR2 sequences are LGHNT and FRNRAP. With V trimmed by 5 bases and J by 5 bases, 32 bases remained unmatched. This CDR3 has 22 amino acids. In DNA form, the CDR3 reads TGTGCTAGTGGTGCCCGGGACACCAGATCCCCAGCGGGAGCCCAAAGGGAAAACGAGCAGTACTTC. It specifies CASGARDTRSPAGAQRENEQYF.

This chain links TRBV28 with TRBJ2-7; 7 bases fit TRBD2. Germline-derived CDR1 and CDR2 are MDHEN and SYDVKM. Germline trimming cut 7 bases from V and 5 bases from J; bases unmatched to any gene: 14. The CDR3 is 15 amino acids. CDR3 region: CASTASGGRYNEQYF. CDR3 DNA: TGTGCCAGCACCGCGTCCGGGGGGAGGTATAACGAGCAGTACTTC. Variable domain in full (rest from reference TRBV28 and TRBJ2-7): DVKVTQSSRYLVKRTGEKVFLECVQDMDHENMFWYRQDPGLGLRLIYFSYDVKMKEKGDIPEGYSVSREKKERFSLILESASTNQTSMYLCASTASGGRYNEQYFGPGTRLTVT.

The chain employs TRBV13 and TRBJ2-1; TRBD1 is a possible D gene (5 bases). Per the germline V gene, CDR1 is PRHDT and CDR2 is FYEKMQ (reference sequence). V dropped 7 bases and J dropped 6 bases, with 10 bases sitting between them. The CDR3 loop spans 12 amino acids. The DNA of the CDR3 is TGTGCCAGCACCATCCAGGGCAATGAGCAGTTCTTC. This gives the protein CASTIQGNEQFF.

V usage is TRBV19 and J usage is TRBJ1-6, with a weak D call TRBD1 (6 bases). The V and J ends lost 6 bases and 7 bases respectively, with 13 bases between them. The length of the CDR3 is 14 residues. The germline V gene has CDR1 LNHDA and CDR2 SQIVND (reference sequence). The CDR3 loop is CASRPYRANSPLHF. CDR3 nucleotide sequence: TGTGCCAGTAGGCCCTACAGGGCAAATTCACCCCTCCACTTT.

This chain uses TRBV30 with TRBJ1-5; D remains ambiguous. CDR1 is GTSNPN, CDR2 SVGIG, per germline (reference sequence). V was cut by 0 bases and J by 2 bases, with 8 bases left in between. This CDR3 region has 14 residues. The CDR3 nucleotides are TGTGCCTGGAGTGTTCTGTCAGGCAATCAGCCCCAGCATTTT. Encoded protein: CAWSVLSGNQPQHF.

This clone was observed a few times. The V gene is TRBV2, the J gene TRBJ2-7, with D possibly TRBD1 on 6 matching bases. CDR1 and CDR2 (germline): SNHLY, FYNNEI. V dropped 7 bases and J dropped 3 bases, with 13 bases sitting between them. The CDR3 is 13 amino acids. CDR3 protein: CASKSDRVYEQYF. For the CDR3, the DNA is TGTGCCAGCAAGTCGGACAGAGTCTACGAGCAGTACTTC.

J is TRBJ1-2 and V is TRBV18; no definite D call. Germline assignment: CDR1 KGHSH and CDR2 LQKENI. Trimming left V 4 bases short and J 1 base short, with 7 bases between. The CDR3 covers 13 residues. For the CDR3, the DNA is TGTGCCAGCTCACAAAACATTAACTATGGCTACACCTTC. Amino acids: CASSQNINYGYTF.

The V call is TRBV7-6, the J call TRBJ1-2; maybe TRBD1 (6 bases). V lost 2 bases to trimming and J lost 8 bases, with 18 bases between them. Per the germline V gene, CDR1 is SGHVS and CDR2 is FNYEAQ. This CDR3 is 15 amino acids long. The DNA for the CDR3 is TGTGCCAGCAGCTTAAGGGACACCGACCTCTGGGGCTACACCTTC. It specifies CASSLRDTDLWGYTF.

Here the CDR3 reads CASRETSGSYEQYF. DNA for the CDR3: TGTGCCAGCAGGGAGACTAGCGGGAGTTACGAGCAGTACTTC. This chain uses TRBV28 with TRBJ2-7; 12 bases agree with TRBD2. The V gene's germline CDR1 is MDHEN and CDR2 SYDVKM. Trimming cost V 6 bases and J 4 bases; bases outside gene matches: 4. The CDR3 extends over 14 amino acids. Full variable domain (missing parts from reference TRBV28 and TRBJ2-7): DVKVTQSSRYLVKRTGEKVFLECVQDMDHENMFWYRQDPGLGLRLIYFSYDVKMKEKGDIPEGYSVSREKKERFSLILESASTNQTSMYLCASRETSGSYEQYFGPGTRLTVT.

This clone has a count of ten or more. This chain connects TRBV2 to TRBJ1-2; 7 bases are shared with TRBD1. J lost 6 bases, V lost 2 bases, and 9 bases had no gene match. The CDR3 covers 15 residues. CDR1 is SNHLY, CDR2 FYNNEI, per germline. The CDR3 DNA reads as TGTGCCAGCAGTGAATTGACAGGGCAGGAACATGGCTACACCTTC. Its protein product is CASSELTGQEHGYTF.

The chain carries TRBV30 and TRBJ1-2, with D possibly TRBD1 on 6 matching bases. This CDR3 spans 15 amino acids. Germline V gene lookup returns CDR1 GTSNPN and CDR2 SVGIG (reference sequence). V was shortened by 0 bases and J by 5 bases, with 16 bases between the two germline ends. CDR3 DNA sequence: TGTGCCTGGAGTGTATTTACCCTGAGGGGGTATGGCTACACCTTC. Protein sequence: CAWSVFTLRGYGYTF.

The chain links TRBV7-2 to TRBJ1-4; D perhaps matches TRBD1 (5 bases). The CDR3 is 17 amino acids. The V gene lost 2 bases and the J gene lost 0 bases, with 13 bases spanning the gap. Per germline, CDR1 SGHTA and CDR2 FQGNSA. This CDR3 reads CASSLSGQTATNEKLFF. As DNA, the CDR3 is TGTGCCAGCAGCTTAAGCGGGCAGACAGCAACTAATGAAAAACTGTTTTTT.

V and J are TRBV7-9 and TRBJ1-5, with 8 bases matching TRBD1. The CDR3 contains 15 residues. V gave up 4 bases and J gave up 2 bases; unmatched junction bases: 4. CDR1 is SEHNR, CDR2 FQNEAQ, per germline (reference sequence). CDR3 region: CASSSGGAGNQPQHF. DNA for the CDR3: TGTGCCAGCAGCTCAGGGGGCGCGGGCAATCAGCCCCAGCATTTT.

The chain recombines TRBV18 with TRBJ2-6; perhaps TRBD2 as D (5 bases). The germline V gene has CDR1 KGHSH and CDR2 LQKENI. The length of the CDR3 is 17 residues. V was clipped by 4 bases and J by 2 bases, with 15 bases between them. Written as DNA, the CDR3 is TGTGCCAGCTCACTGGACGGGATTGCTCCTGGGGCCAACGTCCTGACTTTC. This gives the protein CASSLDGIAPGANVLTF.

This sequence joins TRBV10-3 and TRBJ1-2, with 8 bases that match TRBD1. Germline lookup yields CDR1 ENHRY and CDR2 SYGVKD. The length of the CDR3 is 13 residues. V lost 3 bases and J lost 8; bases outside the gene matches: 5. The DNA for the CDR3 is TGTGCCATCAGTGACGGACAGGGTTGGGGCTACACCTTC. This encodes CAISDGQGWGYTF.

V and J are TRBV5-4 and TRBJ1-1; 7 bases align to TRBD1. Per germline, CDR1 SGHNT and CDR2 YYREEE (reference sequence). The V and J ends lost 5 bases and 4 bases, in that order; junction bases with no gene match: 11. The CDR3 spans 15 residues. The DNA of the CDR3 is TGTGCCAGCAGACCAGACTACCGACAGGGCACTGAAGCTTTCTTT. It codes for CASRPDYRQGTEAFF.

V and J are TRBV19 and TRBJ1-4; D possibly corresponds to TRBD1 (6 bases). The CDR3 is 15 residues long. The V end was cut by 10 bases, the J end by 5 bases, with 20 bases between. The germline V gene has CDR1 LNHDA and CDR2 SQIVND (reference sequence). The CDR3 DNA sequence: TGTGCCACTAAAGGGCGGACAGTTGTGAATGAAAAACTGTTTTTT. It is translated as CATKGRTVVNEKLFF. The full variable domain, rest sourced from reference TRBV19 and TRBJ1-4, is DGGITQSPKYLFRKEGQNVTLSCEQNLNHDAMYWYRQDPGQGLRLIYYSQIVNDFQKGDIAEGYSVSREKKESFPLTVTSAQKNPTAFYLCATKGRTVVNEKLFFGSGTQLSVL.

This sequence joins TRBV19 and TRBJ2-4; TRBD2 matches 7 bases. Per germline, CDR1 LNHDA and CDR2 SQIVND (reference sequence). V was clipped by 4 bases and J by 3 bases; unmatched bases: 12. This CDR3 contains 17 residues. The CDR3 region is CASSTLLAGVDKNIQYF. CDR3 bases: TGTGCCAGTAGTACCCTTCTTGCGGGAGTTGACAAAAACATTCAGTACTTC.